This note documents a single TCR beta chain sequence. Its antigen is unknown. The sample is drawn from a study of blood T cells in healthy people across ages. General study findings and limits: Across the age range, TCR beta diversity per million T cells fell in a roughly linear way.

The second PCR ran about 6 to 12 cycles with a sample-barcoded 5' primer and J-beta primers. All samples gave at least 2.5 million CDR3-containing paired-end reads. Using its own MiXCR run on the 5' RACE reads, TCRdb lists one record per CDR3 protein. This sample has around 970,000 distinct CDR3 sequences; around 54% occur once, and the top ten carry roughly 23%. The study recruited healthy Caucasian donors from Russia who were aged about 6 to 100. The germline gives CDR1 SGHRS, CDR2 YFSETQ. The CDR3 length is 13 residues. Sequencing input: blood. The chain couples TRBV5-1 to TRBJ2-5; D is tentatively TRBD1 or TRBD2 (6 bases each). The J call may be faulty, since TRBJ2-7 better matches the DNA end. This clonotype was sampled from a woman aged 55-70 years in good health. The CDR3 here is CASSRGADNEQYF. The CDR3 nucleotides are TGCGCCAGCAGCAGGGGGGCAGACAACGAGCAGTACTTC.